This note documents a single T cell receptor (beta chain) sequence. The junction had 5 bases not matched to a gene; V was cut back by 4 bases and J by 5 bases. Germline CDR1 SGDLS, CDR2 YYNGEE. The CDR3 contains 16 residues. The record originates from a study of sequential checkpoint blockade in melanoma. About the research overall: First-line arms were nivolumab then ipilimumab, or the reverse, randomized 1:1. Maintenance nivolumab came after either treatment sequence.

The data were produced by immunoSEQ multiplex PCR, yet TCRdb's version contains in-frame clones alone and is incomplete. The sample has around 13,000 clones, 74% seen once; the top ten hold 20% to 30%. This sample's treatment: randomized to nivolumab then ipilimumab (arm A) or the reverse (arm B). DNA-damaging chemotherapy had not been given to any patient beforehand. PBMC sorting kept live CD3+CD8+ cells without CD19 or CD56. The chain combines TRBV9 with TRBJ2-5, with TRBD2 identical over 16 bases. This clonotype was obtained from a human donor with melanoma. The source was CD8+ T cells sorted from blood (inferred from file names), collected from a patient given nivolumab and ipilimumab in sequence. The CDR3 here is CASSPQGLAGGETQYF. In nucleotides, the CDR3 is TGTGCCAGCAGCCCCCAGGGACTAGCGGGGGGGGAGACCCAGTACTTC.